The 25 T cell receptor beta chains reported below all come from one sample, sequenced in a study of blood T cell repertoires in COVID-19. Sequencing used immunoSEQ multiplex PCR; TCRdb keeps in-frame clones, though not all of them. The sample consists of 160,000 or so clones, around 79% of them appearing once. Sequenced: peripheral blood. The origin of the receptors is a woman aged 55-70 years with COVID-19, enrolled during active disease.

The chain combines TRBV7-2 with TRBJ1-1, with D perhaps TRBD1 (5 bases). The CDR3 runs 11 residues. V gave up 8 bases and J gave up 3 bases, with 7 bases separating them. CDR1 and CDR2 from the germline V gene are SGHTA and FQGNSA. As DNA, the CDR3 is TGTGCCAGCGGGGGGGACACTGAAGCTTTCTTT. It yields the protein CASGGDTEAFF.

This rearrangement joins TRBV5-1 to TRBJ1-6, with a weak D call TRBD1 (5 bases). The CDR3 runs 15 residues. The V gene lost 3 bases and the J gene lost 8 bases, with 15 bases spanning the gap. Germline CDR1 is SGHRS and CDR2 is YFSETQ. The CDR3 here is CASSWSGGEDSPLHF. In nucleotides, the CDR3 is TGCGCCAGCAGCTGGAGCGGGGGGGAGGATTCACCCCTCCACTTT.

This clone was observed a handful of times. This chain connects TRBV7-9 to TRBJ2-2; D gene uncertain. V lost 1 base, J lost 2 bases, and 11 bases lay in between. The CDR3 is made up of 16 amino acids. CDR1 and CDR2 from the germline V gene are SEHNR and FQNEAQ (reference sequence). As DNA, the CDR3 is TGTGCCAGCAGCTTAGGAGATTACAGTAACACCGGGGAGCTGTTTTTT. Its translation is CASSLGDYSNTGELFF. The full variable domain, rest sourced from reference TRBV7-9 and TRBJ2-2, is DTGVSQNPRHKITKRGQNVTFRCDPISEHNRLYWYRQTLGQGPEFLTYFQNEAQLEKSRLLSDRFSAERPKGSFSTLEIQRTEQGDSAMYLCASSLGDYSNTGELFFGEGSRLTVL.

This clone appeared a few times. This CDR3 reads CASSEARLGGTEAFF. CDR3 in DNA: TGTGCCAGTAGTGAGGCCAGATTGGGAGGCACTGAAGCTTTCTTT. The chain is built from TRBV19 and TRBJ1-1; no firm D call. Germline V CDR1 and CDR2: LNHDA, SQIVND (reference sequence). The V end was cut by 5 bases, the J end by 4 bases, with 17 bases between. The CDR3 spans 15 residues.

The chain carries TRBV2 and TRBJ2-1, with TRBD2 identical over 7 bases. CDR3 length: 16 residues. V gave up 7 bases and J gave up 0 bases; unmatched junction bases: 9. Germline V CDR1 and CDR2: SNHLY, FYNNEI. CDR3 sequence: CASIAGVGRSYNEQFF. DNA for the CDR3: TGTGCCAGCATTGCGGGAGTGGGACGCTCCTACAATGAGCAGTTCTTC.

The CDR3 nucleotides read TGCGCCAGCAGCTTAGCAGGGGTTGGCAATCAGCCCCAGCATTTT. It translates to CASSLAGVGNQPQHF. V usage is TRBV5-1 and J usage is TRBJ1-5, with D maybe TRBD1 (6 bases). V was cut by 2 bases and J by 2 bases, with 11 bases left in between. The CDR3 sequence is 15 residues long. The germline CDR1 and CDR2 sequences are SGHRS and YFSETQ.

The chain has TRBV7-2 and TRBJ2-1; perhaps TRBD2 as D (6 bases). V was pared by 8 bases and J by 0 bases, with 11 bases between. Germline V gene lookup returns CDR1 SGHTA and CDR2 FQGNSA. The CDR3 covers 14 residues. The CDR3 here is CASGGLASYNEQFF. The CDR3 DNA is TGTGCCAGCGGGGGACTGGCCTCCTACAATGAGCAGTTCTTC.

V gene TRBV10-3 combines with J gene TRBJ2-2; 7 bases line up with TRBD2. The CDR3 consists of 17 residues. V dropped 5 bases and J dropped 3; count of bases not matched to a gene: 12. The germline gives CDR1 ENHRY, CDR2 SYGVKD. DNA for the CDR3: TGTGCCATCAGTAAACCCGACCGGGACTATTACACCGGGGAGCTGTTTTTT. Translated: CAISKPDRDYYTGELFF.

This clone has more than one count but fewer than ten. V gene TRBV9 combines with J gene TRBJ1-6; 7 bases fit TRBD1. The CDR3 totals 15 residues. The V segment lost 7 bases and the J segment 6 bases; nucleotides outside the gene matches: 10. From germline, CDR1 is SGDLS and CDR2 YYNGEE. The DNA of the CDR3 is TGTGCCAGCGGTACTACCGGGACAGCTAATTCACCCCTCCACTTT. Translation: CASGTTGTANSPLHF.

The CDR3 region is CASSPGLAGGPYEQYF. CDR3 coding DNA: TGTGCCAGCAGCCCGGGACTAGCGGGAGGGCCCTACGAGCAGTACTTC. The rearrangement uses TRBV13 and TRBJ2-7, with 16 bases fitting TRBD2. Germline V gene sequence: CDR1 PRHDT, CDR2 FYEKMQ (reference sequence). J was trimmed by 2 bases and V by 5 bases; bases with no gene match: 3. The CDR3 sequence is 16 residues long.

This clone was seen a handful of times. The chain recombines TRBV9 with TRBJ2-3; possibly TRBD2 for D (6 bases). V lost 4 bases, J lost 3 bases, and 21 bases lay in between. This CDR3 is built from 17 residues. Germline values: CDR1 SGDLS, CDR2 YYNGEE. The CDR3 spells CASSPSWVRGRTDTQYF. The CDR3 DNA sequence: TGTGCCAGCAGCCCCTCGTGGGTTAGAGGGAGGACAGATACGCAGTATTTT. The whole variable domain, filled in from reference TRBV9 and TRBJ2-3, reads DSGVTQTPKHLITATGQRVTLRCSPRSGDLSVYWYQQSLDQGLQFLIQYYNGEERAKGNILERFSAQQFPDLHSELNLSSLELGDSALYFCASSPSWVRGRTDTQYFGPGTRLTVL.

This chain links TRBV5-1 with TRBJ2-3; D may be TRBD1 (7 bases). V was pared by 9 bases and J by 1 base, with 18 bases between. The germline V gene encodes CDR1 SGHRS and CDR2 YFSETQ. CDR3 length: 15 amino acids. The CDR3 region is CATQEGAVGTDTQYF. The CDR3 nucleotides read TGCGCCACCCAGGAGGGGGCGGTGGGCACAGATACGCAGTATTTT.

The chain has TRBV19 and TRBJ2-2, with 7 bases that match TRBD1. CDR1 LNHDA and CDR2 SQIVND come from the germline V gene (reference sequence). This CDR3 is 17 amino acids long. J gave up 7 bases and V 0 bases, and 11 bases lay outside the gene matches. CDR3 amino acids: CASSIEAPGTDIGELFF. CDR3 in DNA: TGTGCCAGTAGTATAGAGGCCCCCGGGACAGATATCGGGGAGCTGTTTTTT.

In its sample, this clone was seen a few times. This rearrangement joins TRBV11-2 to TRBJ1-1, with a tentative D call TRBD1 (5 bases). V lost 1 base and J 10 bases, leaving 13 bases between the germline ends. This CDR3 is 13 amino acids long. In germline, CDR1 is SGHAT, CDR2 FQNNGV. CDR3 region: CASSLGRGGLAFF. For the CDR3, the DNA is TGTGCCAGCAGCTTAGGGAGGGGCGGCCTAGCTTTCTTT. Full variable domain (outside the CDR3, taken from reference TRBV11-2 and TRBJ1-1): EAGVAQSPRYKIIEKRQSVAFWCNPISGHATLYWYQQILGQGPKLLIQFQNNGVVDDSQLPKDRFSAERLKGVDSTLKIQPAKLEDSAVYLCASSLGRGGLAFFGQGTRLTVV.

V is TRBV5-1 and J is TRBJ2-5, with D perhaps matching TRBD1 (6 bases). The germline V gene has CDR1 SGHRS and CDR2 YFSETQ. The CDR3 is 13 amino acids. V was clipped by 4 bases and J by 2 bases, with 9 bases between them. CDR3 in DNA: TGCGCCAGCAGCCCAGGGGCACAAGAGACCCAGTACTTC. Protein: CASSPGAQETQYF. Variable domain in full (rest from reference TRBV5-1 and TRBJ2-5): KAGVTQTPRYLIKTRGQQVTLSCSPISGHRSVSWYQQTPGQGLQFLFEYFSETQRNKGNFPGRFSGRQFSNSRSEMNVSTLELGDSALYLCASSPGAQETQYFGPGTRLLVL.

This clone has a single count. The chain is built from TRBV28 and TRBJ1-6; 8 positions agree with TRBD1. This CDR3 has 16 amino acids. Germline V gives CDR1 MDHEN, CDR2 SYDVKM. V shed 5 bases, J shed 5 bases, and the junction held 8 bases outside the gene matches. CDR3 region: CASSQIPGGDNSPLHF. CDR3 nucleotide sequence: TGTGCCAGCAGTCAAATCCCAGGGGGCGATAATTCACCCCTCCACTTT.

The chain has TRBV7-9 and TRBJ2-3; no clear D. V lost 5 bases and J 5 bases, leaving 5 bases between the germline ends. The germline CDR1 and CDR2 sequences are SEHNR and FQNEAQ (reference sequence). The CDR3 loop spans 11 amino acids. The CDR3 nucleotides are TGTGCCAGCAGCATTCAAGATACGCAGTATTTT. It encodes CASSIQDTQYF.

The J gene is TRBJ2-5, the V gene TRBV3-1 (or the pseudogene TRBV3-2); 11 bases are shared with TRBD2. The CDR3 length is 18 residues. Germline-derived CDR1 and CDR2 are LGHDT and YNNKEL (reference sequence). J gave up 2 bases and V 1 base, and 9 bases lay outside the gene matches. Here the CDR3 reads CASSQGVILAGAQETQYF. The CDR3 DNA follows: TGTGCCAGCAGCCAAGGGGTAATACTAGCGGGGGCACAAGAGACCCAGTACTTC.

The V call is TRBV19, the J call TRBJ2-5; 7 nucleotides agree with TRBD1. With V trimmed by 1 base and J by 2 bases, 4 bases remained unmatched. The CDR3 totals 15 residues. Germline CDR1 reads LNHDA; CDR2 reads SQIVND (reference sequence). The CDR3 here is CASSIGRDRQETQYF. In DNA form, the CDR3 reads TGTGCCAGTAGTATAGGAAGGGACAGACAAGAGACCCAGTACTTC.

V usage is TRBV19 and J usage is TRBJ2-1; 7 nucleotides align to TRBD1. The CDR3 runs 13 residues. Germline lookup yields CDR1 LNHDA and CDR2 SQIVND (reference sequence). Unmatched junction bases numbered 6, after V lost 8 bases and J lost 5 bases. Here the CDR3 DNA reads TGTGCCAGTGGGGACAGATTCAACAATGAGCAGTTCTTC. It encodes CASGDRFNNEQFF.

This chain links TRBV7-2 with TRBJ2-1; tentatively, D is TRBD2 (6 bases). The V gene lost 3 bases and the J gene lost 4 bases, with 13 bases spanning the gap. CDR3 length equals 15 residues. CDR1 and CDR2 from the germline V gene are SGHTA and FQGNSA. Here the CDR3 reads CASSFQGGRYNEQFF. CDR3 DNA sequence: TGTGCCAGCAGCTTCCAGGGAGGTAGATACAATGAGCAGTTCTTC.

This chain links TRBV21-1 with TRBJ2-3; the D call of TRBD2 is as the table states it, not checked on the DNA. TRBV21-1 is a pseudogene locus. This CDR3 region has 16 residues. Written as DNA, the CDR3 is TGTGCCAGCAGCAAATATGGAGCGATTCCCCCAGATACGCAGTATTTT. Its protein product is CASSKYGAIPPDTQYF.

The chain links TRBV6-5 to TRBJ2-5; D remains unclear. The V and J ends lost 0 bases and 3 bases respectively, with 8 bases between them. The germline V gene encodes CDR1 MNHEY and CDR2 SVGAGI. This CDR3 contains 14 residues. CDR3 coding DNA: TGTGCCAGCAGTTACTCGGCTCTTAAAGAGACCCAGTACTTC. Protein: CASSYSALKETQYF.

This clone turned up a few times. The V call is TRBV9, the J call TRBJ1-3; D possibly corresponds to TRBD1 (5 bases). There are 17 residues in the CDR3. Germline loops: CDR1 SGDLS, CDR2 YYNGEE. Trimming took 0 bases from V and 0 from J, leaving 13 bases between them. The CDR3 spells CASSVVGRVDSGNTIYF. In nucleotides, the CDR3 is TGTGCCAGCAGCGTAGTAGGCAGGGTGGACTCTGGAAACACCATATATTTT.

The gene calls are TRBV10-2 and TRBJ2-7; 7 nucleotides match TRBD2. V lost 8 bases to trimming and J lost 3 bases; unmatched junction nucleotides: 7. Germline V gene data show CDR1 as WSHSY and CDR2 as SAAADI. The CDR3 runs 13 residues. CDR3 coding DNA: TGCGCCAGCGCGCCGGGACTAAACTACGAGCAGTACTTC. Protein: CASAPGLNYEQYF.